This T cell receptor beta chain was identified in a study of blood T cell repertoires in COVID-19. The CDR3 is 15 amino acids. The V gene's germline CDR1 is LNHDA and CDR2 SQIVND (reference sequence). The V and J ends lost 7 bases and 7 bases respectively, with 19 bases between them. In the study's own analysis: The assay estimated nucleated cells by amplifying reference gene primers. Generated by immunoSEQ multiplex PCR, the TCRdb table keeps only in-frame clones and is missing some. That table is the source of V, J and clone size, and D and trimming were worked out from the DNA. The table includes roughly 45,000 clones, around nine tenths detected once.

The receptor comes from a man between 65 and 80 years old with active COVID-19. What was sequenced was peripheral blood. The V and J genes are TRBV19 and TRBJ1-4; D is unresolved. The CDR3 is CASTMEGRDGEKLFF. The CDR3 bases are TGTGCCAGTACAATGGAGGGTAGAGACGGTGAAAAACTGTTTTTT.